Listed below are T cell receptor beta chains from one sample, sequenced in a study of blood T cell repertoires in COVID-19. Produced via immunoSEQ multiplex PCR; TCRdb's table is partial and in-frame only. The sample contains fewer than 300,000 clones, roughly 80% of which appear only once. The sequenced sample was peripheral blood. The receptors derive from a human donor with COVID-19, enrolled during active disease. The donor label of this sample is uncertain. The CDR3 runs from the conserved cysteine through the conserved F or W. Each record gives: V gene, clone size, J gene, D gene, CDR3 protein, CDR3 DNA. The D gene is left open where the match is weak. Only some rows state a clone size, as once, few, many or a class for expanded clones.

>TRBV5-1|-|TRBJ1-2|-
CASSPPGGEGYTF
TGCGCCAGCAGCCCCCCTGGGGGGGAAGGCTACACCTTC
>TRBV27|-|TRBJ1-1|TRBD1
CASTRQGVSNTEAFF
TGTGCCAGCACCCGACAGGGGGTCTCGAACACTGAAGCTTTCTTT
>TRBV5-6|-|TRBJ1-2|TRBD1
CASSLLQGANYGYTF
TGTGCCAGCAGCCTTTTGCAGGGGGCCAACTATGGCTACACCTTC
>TRBV5-4|-|TRBJ2-1|TRBD2
CASSSRALGLAGTSYNEQFF
TGTGCCAGCAGCTCGAGAGCGCTAGGACTAGCGGGTACCTCCTACAATGAGCAGTTCTTC
>TRBV5-1|-|TRBJ2-3|-
CASSLESLPGMSTDTQYF
TGCGCCAGCAGCTTGGAGAGCCTCCCGGGGATGAGCACAGATACGCAGTATTTT
>TRBV11-2|-|TRBJ1-6|TRBD1
CASSFYRGHLNSPLHF
TGTGCCAGCAGCTTCTACAGGGGGCATTTGAATTCACCCCTCCACTTT
>TRBV7-8|-|TRBJ2-4|-
CASSLAGGAAKNIQYF
TGTGCCAGCAGCTTAGCGGGTGGGGCGGCCAAAAACATTCAGTACTTC
>TRBV5-1|few|TRBJ2-3|-
CASSFGDRTDTQYF
TGCGCCAGCAGCTTCGGGGATCGCACAGATACGCAGTATTTT
>TRBV7-9|-|TRBJ1-1|-
CASSLGLDSVGSTEAFF
TGTGCCAGCAGCTTAGGCCTGGACAGTGTTGGGAGCACTGAAGCTTTCTTT
>TRBV5-1|-|TRBJ2-1|-
CASSLELTGNEQFF
TGCGCCAGCAGCTTGGAACTTACAGGCAATGAGCAGTTCTTC
>TRBV27|-|TRBJ1-5|TRBD1
CASSPRTGPQPQHF
TGTGCCAGCAGTCCCCGGACAGGGCCTCAGCCCCAGCATTTT
>TRBV12-3/TRBV12-4|-|TRBJ2-7|-
CASRQDTTYEQYF
TGTGCCAGCAGACAGGACACCACCTACGAGCAGTACTTC
>TRBV11-3|-|TRBJ2-3|TRBD2
CASSFSATSGTTDTQYF
TGTGCCAGCAGCTTCTCCGCGACTAGCGGGACCACAGATACGCAGTATTTT
>TRBV5-1|-|TRBJ2-3|TRBD2
CASSLEGLADTQYF
TGCGCCAGCAGCTTGGAGGGACTAGCGGATACGCAGTATTTT
>TRBV12-3/TRBV12-4|-|TRBJ1-5|-
CASRDSSNQPQHF
TGTGCCAGCAGAGACAGTTCCAATCAGCCCCAGCATTTT
>TRBV7-9|few|TRBJ2-3|-
CASSQVLASIGADTQYF
TGTGCCAGCAGTCAAGTGCTAGCGTCCATTGGGGCGGATACGCAGTATTTT
>TRBV2|-|TRBJ2-3|-
CASRTAGADTQYF
TGTGCCAGCAGGACAGCTGGGGCAGATACGCAGTATTTT
>TRBV19|-|TRBJ1-1|-
CASSIDRGTEAFF
TGTGCCAGTAGTATAGACAGGGGCACTGAAGCTTTCTTT
>TRBV27|once|TRBJ2-3|-
CASGLSGITDTQYF
TGTGCCAGCGGTTTGAGCGGAATCACAGATACGCAGTATTTT
>TRBV29-1|-|TRBJ2-2|TRBD1
CSVAGTANTGELFF
TGCAGCGTCGCCGGGACAGCGAACACCGGGGAGCTGTTTTTT
>TRBV6-5|once|TRBJ1-2|TRBD1
CASSLQGADYGYTF
TGTGCCAGCAGCCTACAGGGGGCGGACTATGGCTACACCTTC
>TRBV21-1|-|TRBJ2-3|-
CASSRVQRCTDTQYF
TGTGCCAGCAGCAGGGTCCAGCGGTGCACAGATACGCAGTATTTT
>TRBV6-6|once|TRBJ1-5|-
CASSYQGRRGNQPQHF
TGTGCCAGCAGTTACCAGGGGCGCAGGGGCAATCAGCCCCAGCATTTT
>TRBV19|few|TRBJ1-2|-
CASSPTGAYGYTF
TGTGCCAGTAGCCCAACAGGCGCCTATGGCTACACCTTC
>TRBV6-2/TRBV6-3|once|TRBJ2-1|TRBD2
CASSRVQREEVQFF
TGTGCCAGCAGCCGTGTCCAGCGGGAGGAGGTGCAGTTCTTC
>TRBV5-4|-|TRBJ2-5|-
CASTEGTRETQYF
TGTGCCAGCACCGAGGGTACGAGGGAGACCCAGTACTTC
>TRBV28|-|TRBJ1-2|TRBD1
CASSQTTGRRGYTF
TGTGCCAGCAGCCAAACGACAGGGAGAAGGGGCTACACCTTC
>TRBV2|-|TRBJ2-3|TRBD1
CASSLDRDRADTQYF
TGTGCCAGCAGCCTCGACAGGGATAGGGCAGATACGCAGTATTTT
>TRBV7-3|-|TRBJ1-6|-
CASSLNGPGSSNSPLHF
TGTGCCAGCAGCTTAAATGGTCCAGGGTCAAGTAATTCACCCCTCCACTTT
>TRBV7-9|-|TRBJ2-1|TRBD2
CASSLVFRDYPSSYNEQFF
TGTGCCAGCAGCTTAGTCTTCAGGGACTACCCGAGCTCCTACAATGAGCAGTTCTTC
>TRBV28|-|TRBJ2-3|TRBD2
CASTTLGRAGGYTDTQYF
TGTGCCAGCACCACATTAGGGCGAGCGGGAGGTTACACAGATACGCAGTATTTT
>TRBV7-8|-|TRBJ1-1|-
CASSPPLRQGTLGAFF
TGTGCCAGCAGCCCCCCCCTCCGGCAGGGGACATTGGGAGCTTTCTTT
>TRBV6-2/TRBV6-3|-|TRBJ2-1|TRBD2
CASSLTLAGGLNEQFF
TGTGCCAGCAGTTTAACCCTAGCGGGAGGACTGAATGAGCAGTTCTTC
>TRBV10-3|once|TRBJ2-6|-
CAASGVPGANVLTF
TGTGCCGCTTCAGGGGTCCCTGGGGCCAACGTCCTGACTTTC
>TRBV19|-|TRBJ2-3|TRBD2
CASSIAPLPSGSADTQYF
TGTGCCAGTAGTATAGCGCCCCTCCCTAGCGGGAGTGCAGATACGCAGTATTTT
>TRBV13|-|TRBJ1-2|TRBD1
CASSPGQGPGYGYTF
TGTGCCAGCAGCCCGGGACAGGGGCCGGGTTATGGCTACACCTTC
>TRBV4-1|-|TRBJ2-7|TRBD1
CASSQGPVQGSPYEQYF
TGCGCCAGCAGCCAAGGCCCCGTACAGGGGTCCCCCTACGAGCAGTACTTC
>TRBV9|-|TRBJ2-1|-
CASSPRGTSYNEQFF
TGTGCCAGCAGCCCAAGGGGGACGAGCTACAATGAGCAGTTCTTC
>TRBV18|many|TRBJ2-7|-
CASSPARGGAYEQYF
TGTGCCAGCTCACCAGCTAGGGGAGGAGCTTACGAGCAGTACTTC
>TRBV25-1|-|TRBJ1-2|-
CASSEDFFGGYTF
TGTGCCAGCAGTGAAGATTTTTTCGGGGGCTACACCTTC
>TRBV3-1/TRBV3-2|-|TRBJ1-3|TRBD1
CASSHRSPTGGRTIYF
TGTGCCAGCAGCCATCGCTCCCCTACAGGGGGCAGAACCATATATTTT
>TRBV3-1/TRBV3-2|-|TRBJ2-1|TRBD2
CASSQGLARNEQFF
TGTGCCAGCAGCCAGGGACTAGCGCGGAATGAGCAGTTCTTC
>TRBV27|-|TRBJ1-6|-
CASSPYNSPLHF
TGTGCCAGCAGTCCTTATAATTCACCCCTCCACTTT
>TRBV5-4|many|TRBJ2-3|-
CASSLVGIVSTDTQYF
TGTGCCAGCAGCTTGGTGGGCATTGTGAGCACAGATACGCAGTATTTT
>TRBV7-6|-|TRBJ2-1|-
CASSSGLTLGYNEQFF
TGTGCCAGCAGCTCGGGACTTACGCTCGGCTACAATGAGCAGTTCTTC
>TRBV5-6|-|TRBJ1-1|-
CASSFYWGAEAFF
TGTGCCAGCAGCTTTTACTGGGGGGCTGAAGCTTTCTTT
>TRBV6-5|-|TRBJ1-2|-
CASRLTGVQDYGYTF
TGTGCCAGCAGACTAACGGGAGTCCAGGACTATGGCTACACCTTC
>TRBV28|-|TRBJ1-1|-
CASSSGALTYRTEAFF
TGTGCCAGCAGTTCAGGGGCGTTGACGTACCGCACTGAAGCTTTCTTT
>TRBV20-1|-|TRBJ1-4|-
CSASTYSTNEKLFF
TGCAGTGCTAGTACATATTCAACTAATGAAAAACTGTTTTTT
>TRBV5-4|-|TRBJ2-5|TRBD2
CASSLDLAGVGETQYF
TGTGCCAGCAGCTTGGATCTAGCGGGAGTAGGAGAGACCCAGTACTTC
>TRBV28|-|TRBJ1-5|-
CASSTGTNQPQHF
TGTGCCAGCAGTACAGGGACCAATCAGCCCCAGCATTTT
>TRBV15|few|TRBJ2-4|TRBD1
CATSRETGGASKNIQYF
TGTGCCACCAGCAGGGAGACAGGGGGCGCATCAAAAAACATTCAGTACTTC
>TRBV5-6|once|TRBJ2-3|-
CASSPQGFGRDTQYF
TGTGCCAGCAGCCCTCAGGGTTTCGGGCGAGATACGCAGTATTTT
>TRBV28|-|TRBJ2-2|-
CASTPPVAGTGELFF
TGTGCCAGCACCCCTCCGGTAGCCGGGACCGGGGAGCTGTTTTTT
>TRBV6-5|-|TRBJ1-2|-
CASTEPPRAYGYTF
TGTGCCAGCACCGAGCCTCCCAGGGCATATGGCTACACCTTC